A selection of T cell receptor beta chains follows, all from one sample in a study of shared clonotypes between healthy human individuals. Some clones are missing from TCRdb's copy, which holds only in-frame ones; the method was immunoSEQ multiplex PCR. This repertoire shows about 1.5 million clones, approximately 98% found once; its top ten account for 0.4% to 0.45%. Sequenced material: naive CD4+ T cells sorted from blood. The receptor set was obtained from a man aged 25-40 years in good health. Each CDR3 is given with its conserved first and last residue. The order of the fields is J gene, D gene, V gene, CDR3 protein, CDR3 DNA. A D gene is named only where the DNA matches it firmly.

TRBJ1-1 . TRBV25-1 CASSELQENTEAFF TGTGCCAGCAGTGAACTGCAGGAAAACACTGAAGCTTTCTTT
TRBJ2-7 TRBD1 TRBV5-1 CASSLGKSPGQGSYEQYF TGCGCCAGCAGCTTGGGTAAATCTCCGGGACAGGGTTCCTACGAGCAGTACTTC
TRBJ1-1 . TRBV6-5 CASSYTRDLNTEAFF TGTGCCAGCAGTTACACCAGGGATCTGAACACTGAAGCTTTCTTT
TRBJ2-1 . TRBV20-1 CSAGQGGEQFF TGCAGTGCTGGCCAGGGCGGTGAGCAGTTCTTC
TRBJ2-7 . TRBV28 CASSYVAYEQYF TGTGCCAGCAGTTATGTAGCGTACGAGCAGTACTTC
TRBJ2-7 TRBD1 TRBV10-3 CATRQGGSYEQYF TGTGCCACACGACAGGGGGGCTCCTACGAGCAGTACTTC
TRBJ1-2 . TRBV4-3 CASSRSGDGYTF TGCGCCAGCAGCCGAAGCGGGGACGGCTACACCTTC
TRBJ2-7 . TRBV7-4 CASSLVSRSYEQYF TGTGCCAGCAGCTTAGTTTCTCGCTCCTACGAGCAGTACTTC
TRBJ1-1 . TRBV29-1 CSVGQGDTEAFF TGCAGCGTTGGCCAGGGTGACACTGAAGCTTTCTTT
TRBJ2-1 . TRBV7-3 CASSLWAESYNEQFF TGTGCCAGCAGCTTATGGGCAGAGTCCTACAATGAGCAGTTCTTC
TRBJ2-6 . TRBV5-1 CASRPFLGESGANVLTF TGCGCCAGCAGGCCATTCCTTGGGGAATCTGGGGCCAACGTCCTGACTTTC
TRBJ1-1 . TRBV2 CASSDPRGRVGNTEAFF TGTGCCAGCAGTGATCCCAGGGGAAGAGTTGGTAACACTGAAGCTTTCTTT
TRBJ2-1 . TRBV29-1 CSVVLSRGTYNEQFF TGCAGCGTTGTACTATCTCGCGGTACCTACAATGAGCAGTTCTTC
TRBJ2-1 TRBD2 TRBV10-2 CASSEGLAGVREQFF TGCGCCAGCAGTGAAGGGCTAGCGGGAGTCAGGGAGCAGTTCTTC
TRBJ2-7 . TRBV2 CASSGSWQERKYF TGTGCCAGCAGTGGTTCGTGGCAGGAGAGAAAGTACTTC
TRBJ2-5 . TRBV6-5 CASSRLGQQETQYF TGTGCCAGCAGTAGACTGGGACAACAAGAGACCCAGTACTTC
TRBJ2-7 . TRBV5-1 CASSLRGTSEQYF TGCGCCAGCAGCTTGAGGGGAACTTCCGAGCAGTACTTC
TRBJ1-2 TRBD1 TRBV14 CASSQGQGVSNYGYTF TGTGCCAGCAGCCAAGGACAGGGGGTATCCAACTATGGCTACACCTTC